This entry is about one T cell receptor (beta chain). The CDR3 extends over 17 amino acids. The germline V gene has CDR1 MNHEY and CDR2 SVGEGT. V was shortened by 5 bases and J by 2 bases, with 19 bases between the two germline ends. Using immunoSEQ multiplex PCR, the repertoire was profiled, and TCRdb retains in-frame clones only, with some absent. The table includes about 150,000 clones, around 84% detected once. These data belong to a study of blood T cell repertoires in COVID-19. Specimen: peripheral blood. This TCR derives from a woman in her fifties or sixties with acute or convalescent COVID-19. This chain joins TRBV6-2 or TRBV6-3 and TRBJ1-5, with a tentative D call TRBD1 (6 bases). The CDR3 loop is CASSARLGQWGNQPQHF. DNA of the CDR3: TGTGCCAGCAGTGCCCGTTTAGGACAGTGGGGCAATCAGCCCCAGCATTTT.